This TCR beta chain was obtained from a study of T cells after yellow fever vaccination. TCRdb passed the 5' RACE reads through MiXCR, listing each CDR3 protein once. Of approximately 450,000 distinct CDR3 sequences in the sample, approximately 19% were seen once. CDR3 size: 14 residues. Germline CDR1 is MNHEY and CDR2 is SVGEGT. The V gene lost 5 bases and the J gene lost 1 base, with 12 bases spanning the gap. This clonotype was observed a handful of times. This TCR was sampled from a man in his late teens or twenties who received the YFV17D yellow fever vaccine. The chain is built from TRBV6-2 or TRBV6-3 and TRBJ2-7; unclear D gene. The sample here was PBMCs, taken before the yellow fever booster vaccination. The CDR3 reads CASSGPRASYEQYV. DNA for the CDR3: TGTGCCAGCAGTGGCCCTAGGGCTTCCTACGAGCAGTACGTC.